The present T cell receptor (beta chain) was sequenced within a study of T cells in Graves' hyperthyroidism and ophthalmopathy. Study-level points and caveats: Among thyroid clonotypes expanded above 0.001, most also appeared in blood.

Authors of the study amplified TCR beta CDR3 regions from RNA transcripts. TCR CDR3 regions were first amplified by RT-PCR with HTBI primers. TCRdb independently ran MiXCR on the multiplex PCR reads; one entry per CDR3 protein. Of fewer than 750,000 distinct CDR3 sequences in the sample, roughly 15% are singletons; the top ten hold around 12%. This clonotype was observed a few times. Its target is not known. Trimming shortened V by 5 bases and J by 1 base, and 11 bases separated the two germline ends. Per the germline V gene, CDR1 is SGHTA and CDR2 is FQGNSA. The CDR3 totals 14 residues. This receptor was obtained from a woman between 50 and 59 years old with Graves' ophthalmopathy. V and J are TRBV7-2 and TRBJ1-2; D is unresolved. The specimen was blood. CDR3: CASSNAGVNYGYTF. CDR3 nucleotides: TGTGCCAGCAGCAACGCAGGAGTTAACTATGGCTACACCTTC.